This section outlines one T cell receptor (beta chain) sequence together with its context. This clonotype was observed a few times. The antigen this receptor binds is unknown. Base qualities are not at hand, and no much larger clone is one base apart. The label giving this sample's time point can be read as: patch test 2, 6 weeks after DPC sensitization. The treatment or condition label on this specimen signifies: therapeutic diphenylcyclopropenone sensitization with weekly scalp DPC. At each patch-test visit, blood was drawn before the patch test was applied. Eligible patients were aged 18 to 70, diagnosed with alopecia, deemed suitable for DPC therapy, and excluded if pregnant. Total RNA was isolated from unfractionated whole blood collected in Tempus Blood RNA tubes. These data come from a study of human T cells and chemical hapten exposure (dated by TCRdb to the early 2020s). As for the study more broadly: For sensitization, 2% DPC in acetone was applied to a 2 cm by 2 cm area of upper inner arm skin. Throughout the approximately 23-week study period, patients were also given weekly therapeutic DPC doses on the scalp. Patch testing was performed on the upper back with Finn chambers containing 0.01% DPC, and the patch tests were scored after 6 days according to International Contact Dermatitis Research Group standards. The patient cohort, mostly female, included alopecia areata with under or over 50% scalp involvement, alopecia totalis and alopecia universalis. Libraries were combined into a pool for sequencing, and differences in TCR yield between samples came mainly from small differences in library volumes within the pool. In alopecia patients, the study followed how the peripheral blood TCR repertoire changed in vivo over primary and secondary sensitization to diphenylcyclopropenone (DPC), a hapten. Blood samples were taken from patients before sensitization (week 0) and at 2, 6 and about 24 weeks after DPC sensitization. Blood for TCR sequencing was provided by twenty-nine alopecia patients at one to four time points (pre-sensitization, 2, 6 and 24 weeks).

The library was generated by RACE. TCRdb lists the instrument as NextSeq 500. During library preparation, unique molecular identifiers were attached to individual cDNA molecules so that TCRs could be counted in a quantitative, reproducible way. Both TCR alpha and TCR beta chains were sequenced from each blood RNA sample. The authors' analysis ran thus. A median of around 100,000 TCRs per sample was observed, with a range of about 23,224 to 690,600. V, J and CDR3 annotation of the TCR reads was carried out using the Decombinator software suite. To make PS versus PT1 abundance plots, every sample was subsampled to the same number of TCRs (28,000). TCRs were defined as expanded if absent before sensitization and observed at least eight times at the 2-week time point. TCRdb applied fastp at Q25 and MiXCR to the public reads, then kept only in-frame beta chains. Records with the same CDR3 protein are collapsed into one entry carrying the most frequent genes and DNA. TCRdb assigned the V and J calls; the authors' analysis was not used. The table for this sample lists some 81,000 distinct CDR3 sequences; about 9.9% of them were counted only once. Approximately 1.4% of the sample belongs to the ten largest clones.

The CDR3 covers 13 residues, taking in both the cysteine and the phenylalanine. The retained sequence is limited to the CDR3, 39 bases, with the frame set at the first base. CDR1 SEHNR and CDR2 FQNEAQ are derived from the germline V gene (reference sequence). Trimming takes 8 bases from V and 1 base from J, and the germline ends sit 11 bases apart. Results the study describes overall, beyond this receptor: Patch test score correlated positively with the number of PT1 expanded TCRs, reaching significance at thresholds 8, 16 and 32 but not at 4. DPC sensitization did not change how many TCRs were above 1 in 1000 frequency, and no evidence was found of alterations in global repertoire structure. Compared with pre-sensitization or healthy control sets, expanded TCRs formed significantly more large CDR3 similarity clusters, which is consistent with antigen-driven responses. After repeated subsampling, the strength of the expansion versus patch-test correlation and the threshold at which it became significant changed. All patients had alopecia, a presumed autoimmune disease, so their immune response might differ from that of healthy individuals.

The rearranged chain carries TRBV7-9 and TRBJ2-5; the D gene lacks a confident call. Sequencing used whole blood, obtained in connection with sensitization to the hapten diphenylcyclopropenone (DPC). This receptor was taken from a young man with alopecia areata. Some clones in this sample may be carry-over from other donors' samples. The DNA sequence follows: TGTGCCAGCCGAAGGGCCACCCAAGAGACCCAGTACTTC. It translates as CASRRATQETQYF.